The T cell receptor (beta chain) under discussion was sequenced for a study of cytomegalovirus exposure and HLA in healthy donors (dated 2017 in TCRdb). Looking at the study overall: An earlier analysis of some 500 of the donors reported roughly 270 Gb of sequence data and some 120 million unique TCR beta sequences from 150 million to 200 million T cells. Because of strong linkage in the cohort, five DR-DQ haplotypes were treated as single units for association and clustering. The study aimed to test whether signatures of past pathogen exposure could be identified by cataloging public T cell receptors. Donor age, sex, ethnicity and CMV serostatus were compiled together with the repertoire data. To study patterns of TCR occurrence, a later analysis re-analyzed previously published TCR beta repertoires from 600 to 750 donors and added high-resolution HLA genotyping. Along with the approximately 600-subject first cohort, a separate validation cohort of around 120 different subjects was used. An early release covering around 630 HLA-typed donors comprised about 300 gigabases of sequencing data and tens of millions of unique TCR sequences. Typing coverage differed by locus: A, B, C, DRB1 and DQB1 were typed in about 629-640 donors, DQA1 in 500 to 550, DPA1 in around 580, and DPB1 in around 490. Rather than drawing on any new phenotypic data, the later analysis identified candidate immune exposures from TCR beta sequences and the way those sequences occurred across donors. High-throughput TCR immunosequencing, statistical association of individual TCRs with disease status, and machine learning were combined to predict cytomegalovirus infection status. Among around 400 genotyped donors of the cohort, an average of approximately 200,000 unique TCR beta nucleotide sequences was sequenced per donor, of which about 19% were non-productive. In a later genetic analysis, genome-wide SNP genotypes for about 55% of the roughly 700 donors were used, and that subset was treated as a discovery cohort. An earlier analysis of around 540 of the donors applied high-throughput TCR beta sequencing to assess whether each TCR beta V gene segment acted as functional or pseudogenic. The study used immunosequencing to profile the T cell repertoires of approximately 640 subjects and linked those repertoires to cytomegalovirus serostatus. Among the roughly 410 genotyped donors, under 90% belonged to the genetic ancestry cluster associated with self-reported Caucasian donors. HLA typing included class I and class II loci at four-digit resolution. All discovery cohort repertoires had been generated on a single sequencing platform. General findings and caveats noted by the study authors: A total of fewer than 200 TCR beta chains were listed by the study as associated with cytomegalovirus. The authors suggested that the approach could potentially be extended to other disease states and immunological phenotypes. Only TCR beta chains were sequenced in this cohort, and the absence of alpha or paired-chain data limited detectable features. A further reported finding was that TCR beta sequences accurately predicted the HLA-A and HLA-B alleles for most subjects in the first cohort. HLA typing was unavailable for some donors at each locus, so association tests used only the typed subset. Because counts were too low, roughly 16 rarely observed V segments, including chromosome 9 orphons, were excluded from the earlier analysis of 587 of the donors. Some IMGT-functional V segments, including TRBV6-2 and TRBV6-3, could not be distinguished by the 87-base-pair reads and were therefore excluded. A later analysis reported that several top co-occurrence clusters appeared linked to parvovirus B19, influenza, CMV and Epstein-Barr virus. Strong co-occurrence of HLA alleles, especially DR and DQ, made assigning TCR associations to individual alleles difficult. Cytomegalovirus status was reported to be diagnosed by the classifier with high specificity and sensitivity in both the original and validation cohorts. V-gene and J-gene trimming of TCR beta chains was associated with a missense DCLRE1C variant in a later genetic analysis, and the association was replicated in an independent cohort. According to a later genetic analysis, donors in an Asian-associated ancestry cluster had fewer N-insertions in productive TCRs than the approximately 610-donor mean. In a later analysis, most CMV-associated TCR beta chains were found to appear HLA-restricted, with HLA associations seemingly driven largely by CMV exposure. A few of the identified cytomegalovirus-associated TCR beta chains were confirmed in vitro to be specific for cytomegalovirus antigens. A later analysis associated about 17,000 TCR beta sequences with specific HLA alleles at a false discovery rate of 0.05. In a later analysis, HLA-associated TCR beta chains showed more clonal expansion and lower generation probabilities than non-associated chains that were equally common. A group of highly shared sequence variants was considered likely to be a technical artifact of the sequencing pipeline. Roughly uniform sequencing depth across donors was assumed in presence/absence analyses, although this assumption may not hold. Correlated functional status among segregating V segments might be attributable to linkage disequilibrium, but an unknown experimental factor could not be ruled out. In an earlier analysis of several hundred of the donors, most TCR beta V segments were observed in productive rearrangements about 90% or about 30% of the time, broadly matching IMGT annotations. For the cohort, immune exposure information was limited to CMV serostatus. A later analysis found that TCR association rates varied across HLA loci, with DRB1 alleles showing the most associated TCRs and HLA-C alleles the fewest. Across donors, most TCR sequences were observed very rarely, whereas some public TCRs were present in many individuals.

In the case of this clone: There is no known antigen for this receptor. Per-base quality was not reported, and no clone a single base away is much larger than it.

The library was prepared using the immunoSEQ multiplex PCR assay. For the multiplex PCR, a mixture combining 60 forward primers for TCR Vbeta segments and 13 reverse primers for TCR Jbeta segments was used. The CDR3 region of rearranged TCR beta genes was amplified from genomic DNA by a multiplex PCR assay. The Illumina HiSeq System was used to sequence the amplified TCR beta libraries as 87-base-pair reads. Processing in the source paper ran as follows. A later analysis counted about 80 million unique TCR beta chains across the 500 to 850 repertoires, and 10 million to 11 million of these chains were shared by at least two donors. To remove PCR and sequencing errors, raw reads were error-corrected and collapsed into unique sequences using a nearest-neighbor algorithm that merged closely related sequences. V, D and J gene segments were assigned by aligning CDR3 sequences to IMGT reference sequences. For a sequence to be retained, a match of at least six nucleotides to both a V gene segment and a J gene segment was required. A rearrangement counted as productive if the CDR3 had no stop codons and remained in frame with V and J, and every other rearrangement counted as non-productive. CDR3 was defined according to IMGT convention as the region running from the second conserved V-encoded cysteine to the conserved J-encoded phenylalanine. In an earlier analysis of approximately 500 of the donors, sequences lacking an unambiguous match to a single V gene segment were excluded. In an earlier analysis of about 590 of the donors, a V segment was called functional when productive rearrangements were above 56.7%, and segregating when the standard deviation between donors exceeded 5%. A statistical classification framework was built for diagnosing cytomegalovirus status from the catalog of TCR beta chain sequences. A later analysis assigned V and J genes by comparing TCR nucleotide sequences with IMGT/GENE-DB human TR gene sequences. A later analysis assigned CDR3 sequences and most-parsimonious VDJ recombination scenarios with the TCRdist pipeline. A later analysis defined each TCR beta chain by its CDR3 amino acid sequence plus V-gene family, and excluded reads lacking a unique V-gene family. To address suspected cross-contamination and a sequencing artifact, a later analysis removed approximately 600 highly shared, low-generation-probability nucleotide sequences. For each public chain, a later analysis derived a clonal expansion index from normalized ranks of inferred template counts within each repertoire. A later analysis computed generation probabilities with a VDJ recombination model fitted to out-of-frame rearrangements, and checked the results against IGoR. A later analysis scored TCR-TCR, TCR-HLA and TCR-CMV co-occurrence with hypergeometric tests, applying a repertoire-size bias correction to TCR pairs. In a later analysis, false discovery rates were estimated by permuting HLA or CMV assignments 20 times. In a later analysis, co-occurring TCRs were grouped with DBSCAN, and TCRdist sequence similarity was added when clustering was performed within HLA-allele-positive subsets. Repertoires with fewer than 30,000 or more than 120,000 public chains, plus five repertoires with anomalous nucleotide sharing, were excluded from co-occurrence clustering. The source is immuneACCESS, and TCRdb retained only in-frame sequences with V and J called. Part of the clones is not carried over; for the studies checked, unresolved V genes explain less than half of this, and the remainder is unexplained. Clone size and V and J calls were adopted from that table, with D and trimming inferred from the DNA. The sample contains about 170,000 clones, roughly four fifths of them found a single time. In total, the top ten clones hold about 2.1% of the sample.

The cohort comprised 710 or so healthy bone marrow donors. At the time of sampling, all cohort members were nominally healthy, though unrecorded immune exposures were likely present. The donor was CMV seropositive and belonged to the group of 250 to 300 seropositive cohort members. Each donor provided a peripheral blood sample, and peripheral blood mononuclear cells were used for TCR beta sequencing. Genomic DNA was extracted from the blood cell samples with the Qiagen DNeasy Blood Extraction Kit. The germline V gene yields MGHRA for CDR1 and YSYEKL for CDR2. The CDR3 has 12 amino acids, counting the end cysteine and phenylalanine. Only the CDR3 region is kept as DNA, spanning 36 bases read in frame from base 1. Between the V and J ends, shortened by 1 base and 8 bases respectively, the junction contains 8 bases.

Specimen: PBMCs. This TCR came from a woman aged 25 to 39 in good health and CMV-seropositive. The sequence links TRBV4-1 to TRBJ1-2; the D gene is perhaps TRBD1, on 6 matching bases. The nucleotides read TGCGCCAGCAGCCAAGCAGGGGTGGGCTACACCTTC. Translated, this gives CASSQAGVGYTF.